The 25 T cell receptor beta chains below all came from one sample that was sequenced in a study of cytomegalovirus exposure and HLA in healthy donors. The PCR had 60 Vbeta and 13 Jbeta primers. Method: immunoSEQ multiplex PCR; TCRdb's copy keeps in-frame clones and lacks some. The data show over 75,000 clones, roughly four fifths seen once. The sample was PBMCs. All receptors come from a man aged 25-45 years in good health and CMV-seropositive.

This chain connects TRBV18 to TRBJ2-5; 9 positions agree with TRBD1. This CDR3 has 14 residues. Germline assignment: CDR1 KGHSH and CDR2 LQKENI. Losses at the gene ends were 5 bases for V and 1 base for J; bases not matched to a gene: 2. The CDR3 DNA follows: TGTGCCAGCTCAGGGACAGGGACCCAAGAGACCCAGTACTTC. It yields the protein CASSGTGTQETQYF. The whole variable domain, remainder taken from reference TRBV18 and TRBJ2-5, is NAGVMQNPRHLVRRRGQEARLRCSPMKGHSHVYWYRQLPEEGLKFMVYLQKENIIDESGMPKERFSAEFPKEGPSILRIQQVVRGDSAAYFCASSGTGTQETQYFGPGTRLLVL.

This chain uses TRBV10-2 with TRBJ2-1; no firm D call. Trimming removed 2 bases at V and 6 bases at J, with 14 bases between. The germline CDR1 and CDR2 sequences are WSHSY and SAAADI. There are 15 residues in the CDR3. CDR3 loop: CASSEGKSHSNEQFF. The CDR3 nucleotides read TGCGCCAGCAGTGAGGGCAAGTCACATTCCAATGAGCAGTTCTTC.

The rearrangement uses TRBV11-2 and TRBJ2-7, with D possibly being TRBD2 (6 bases). V lost 3 bases to trimming and J lost 6 bases, with 18 bases between them. There are 15 residues in the CDR3. The germline V gene encodes CDR1 SGHAT and CDR2 FQNNGV. For the CDR3, the DNA is TGTGCCAGCAGCTTGTCCGGAGGAGGGGCCGTCGAGCAGTACTTC. As protein: CASSLSGGGAVEQYF.

The rearrangement joins TRBV18 to TRBJ1-2; 9 bases match TRBD1. From germline, CDR1 is KGHSH and CDR2 LQKENI. Trimming cost V 4 bases and J 3 bases; bases outside gene matches: 6. The CDR3 spans 15 residues. CDR3 DNA: TGTGCCAGCTCACGAAACAGGGGGCGGTACTATGGCTACACCTTC. As protein: CASSRNRGRYYGYTF.

The chain is built from TRBV6-1 and TRBJ2-5; D is perhaps TRBD2 (6 bases). V was clipped by 6 bases and J by 1 base, with 9 bases between them. CDR3 length equals 13 residues. The germline gives CDR1 MNHNS, CDR2 SASEGT. The CDR3 spells CASRGLAQETQYF. The CDR3 bases are TGTGCCAGCAGGGGACTCGCCCAAGAGACCCAGTACTTC.

This chain uses TRBV4-3 with TRBJ2-6; 8 bases fit TRBD2. The CDR3 spans 19 residues. After removal of 0 bases from V and 0 bases from J, the junction contained 7 bases not matched to a gene. Germline V gene lookup returns CDR1 LGHNA and CDR2 YSLEER. The CDR3 reads CASSQDPTGTSSGANVLTF. Here the CDR3 DNA reads TGCGCCAGCAGCCAAGATCCTACAGGGACTAGCTCTGGGGCCAACGTCCTGACTTTC.

This clone has just a few counts. The rearrangement joins TRBV19 to TRBJ2-7, with 7 bases identical to TRBD1. Germline V gene sequence: CDR1 LNHDA, CDR2 SQIVND (reference sequence). V lost 5 bases, J lost 5 bases, and 9 bases stayed unmatched. This CDR3 region has 14 residues. CDR3 sequence reads: CASSSPGQTHEQYF. Written as DNA, the CDR3 is TGTGCCAGTAGTTCACCGGGACAGACGCACGAGCAGTACTTC.

The chain links TRBV27 to TRBJ1-5, with D uncertain. From germline, CDR1 is MNHEY and CDR2 SMNVEV (reference sequence). Between the trimmed V and J ends, which lost 5 bases and 13 bases, there was a span of 18 bases. There are 13 residues in the CDR3. CDR3 in DNA: TGTGCCAGCAGTCTTTACGCAACAGCTTTTCAGCATTTT. As protein: CASSLYATAFQHF.

This sequence joins TRBV28 and TRBJ2-2; D may be TRBD2 (5 bases). The CDR3 runs 15 residues. CDR1 is MDHEN and CDR2 is SYDVKM in the germline V gene. The V end was cut by 10 bases, the J end by 0 bases, with 15 bases between. CDR3 coding DNA: TGTGCCACCGATTACAGAGGGCCGAACACCGGGGAGCTGTTTTTT. Its translation is CATDYRGPNTGELFF.

V gene TRBV10-3 combines with J gene TRBJ2-4; TRBD1 aligns across 12 bases. CDR1 is ENHRY, CDR2 SYGVKD, per germline. The J segment lost 11 bases and the V segment lost 6 bases, leaving 5 bases of the junction unmatched. The CDR3 covers 13 residues. The CDR3 nucleotides are TGTGCCATCAGCGCCGGGACAGGGGGCCTTCAGTACTTC. It yields the protein CAISAGTGGLQYF.

The J gene is TRBJ2-3, the V gene TRBV5-6, with 9 bases that match TRBD2. The CDR3 consists of 14 residues. Unmatched junction bases numbered 1, after V lost 3 bases and J lost 2 bases. CDR1 SGHDT and CDR2 YYEEEE come from the germline V gene. The CDR3 is CASSSSGATDTQYF. As DNA, the CDR3 is TGTGCCAGCAGCTCTAGCGGGGCCACAGATACGCAGTATTTT.

This clone was seen more than once but under ten times. CDR3 amino acids: CASSPKPRLAGAEDTQYF. The CDR3 nucleotides are TGCGCCAGCAGCCCGAAACCGCGCCTAGCGGGAGCGGAAGATACGCAGTATTTT. This rearrangement joins TRBV5-1 to TRBJ2-3, with 10 bases matching TRBD2. CDR1 and CDR2 (germline): SGHRS, YFSETQ. J gave up 5 bases and V 4 bases, and 16 bases lay outside the gene matches. The CDR3 is made up of 18 amino acids.

This chain links TRBV5-1 with TRBJ1-4; a possible D gene is TRBD1 (6 bases). Germline V gene lookup returns CDR1 SGHRS and CDR2 YFSETQ. The length of the CDR3 is 16 residues. Trimming cost V 5 bases and J 3 bases, with 17 bases left between them. Written as DNA, the CDR3 is TGCGCCAGCAGTTCTGACTCGGGACACCCTAATGAAAAACTGTTTTTT. Amino acids: CASSSDSGHPNEKLFF.

The chain links TRBV7-2 to TRBJ2-1; no clear D. Germline-derived CDR1 and CDR2 are SGHTA and FQGNSA. The CDR3 contains 15 residues. V lost 5 bases and J lost 2, with 13 bases in between. This CDR3 reads CASSPDPRAYNEQFF. Here the CDR3 DNA reads TGTGCCAGCAGCCCCGACCCCCGGGCCTACAATGAGCAGTTCTTC.

CDR3 loop: CASSSPGLADNSGANVLTF. In DNA form, the CDR3 reads TGTGCCAGCAGCTCTCCTGGGCTAGCGGATAACTCTGGGGCCAACGTCCTGACTTTC. The chain uses TRBV7-2 and TRBJ2-6; 7 bases are a match to TRBD2. The germline V gene encodes CDR1 SGHTA and CDR2 FQGNSA. Trimming took 4 bases from V and 0 from J; bases not matched to a gene: 12. This CDR3 has 19 residues.

The chain has TRBV28 and TRBJ2-3, with a weak D call TRBD2 (5 bases). The germline V and J ends were trimmed by 4 bases and 2 bases, with 19 bases remaining between them. The germline V gene encodes CDR1 MDHEN and CDR2 SYDVKM. The CDR3 is made up of 17 amino acids. The CDR3 loop is CASSSPQSEGNTDTQYF. CDR3 coding DNA: TGTGCCAGCAGTTCCCCCCAGAGTGAGGGAAACACAGATACGCAGTATTTT.

The V gene is TRBV4-1, the J gene TRBJ2-3; D ambiguous. Trimming pared 5 bases from V and 8 bases from J, leaving 17 bases between. The CDR3 is 14 residues long. Looked up from germline, CDR1 is MGHRA and CDR2 is YSYEKL. The CDR3 region has the DNA TGCGCCAGCAGCACAGAGACCGGCTCCTTTACGCAGTATTTT. Its protein product is CASSTETGSFTQYF.

This clone was seen only a few times. The CDR3 here is CASSQAWGLGAPDTQYF. In DNA form, the CDR3 reads TGTGCCAGCAGCCAAGCTTGGGGACTAGGGGCCCCAGATACGCAGTATTTT. V usage is TRBV14 and J usage is TRBJ2-3; 8 bases are a match to TRBD2. The length of the CDR3 is 17 residues. Germline V gene lookup returns CDR1 SGHDN and CDR2 FVKESK. V shed 1 base, J shed 4 bases, and the junction held 10 bases outside the gene matches.

The chain has TRBV10-1 and TRBJ2-7; the match to TRBD2 covers 11 bases. Germline trimming cut 4 bases from V and 4 bases from J; bases unmatched to any gene: 3. This CDR3 is 14 amino acids long. Germline V gene sequence: CDR1 WNHNN, CDR2 SYGVQD (reference sequence). The CDR3 DNA is TGCGCCAGCAGTGCCCTAGCGGGAGGTTACGAGCAGTACTTC. This translates into CASSALAGGYEQYF.

The V call is TRBV7-8, the J call TRBJ2-5; 8 bases map to TRBD2. The germline V gene has CDR1 SGHVS and CDR2 FQNEAQ. The CDR3 has 17 residues. J was trimmed by 5 bases and V by 1 base; bases with no gene match: 12. The CDR3 sequence is CASSLETILAVRETQYF. The CDR3 region has the DNA TGTGCCAGCAGCTTAGAAACAATACTAGCGGTCCGGGAGACCCAGTACTTC.

This clone was recorded once. The V and J genes are TRBV7-9 and TRBJ1-1, with a possible D match to TRBD1 (5 bases). Germline V CDR1 and CDR2: SEHNR, FQNEAQ (reference sequence). The CDR3 sequence is 13 residues long. Trimming removed 4 bases from V and 2 bases from J, with 8 bases in between. The CDR3 DNA reads as TGTGCCAGCAGCTCACAGGTTAACACTGAAGCTTTCTTT. Translation gives CASSSQVNTEAFF.

The CDR3 nucleotides read TGTGCCAGCACCGGACAGGAAAATCAGCCCCAGCATTTT. Translation gives CASTGQENQPQHF. The chain is built from TRBV6-6 and TRBJ1-5; 7 bases line up with TRBD1. Germline V CDR1 and CDR2: MNHNY, SVGAGI (reference sequence). The CDR3 length is 13 residues. V was clipped by 7 bases and J by 4 bases; unmatched bases: 4.

The chain combines TRBV5-1 with TRBJ2-7, with 9 bases aligning to TRBD2. The CDR3 totals 17 residues. CDR1 is SGHRS and CDR2 is YFSETQ in the germline V gene. The junction had 13 bases not matched to a gene; V was cut back by 0 bases and J by 6 bases. The CDR3 here is CASSLDGLANPLGEQYF. In nucleotides, the CDR3 is TGCGCCAGCAGCTTGGACGGACTAGCGAACCCCTTAGGCGAGCAGTACTTC. The full variable domain, rest sourced from reference TRBV5-1 and TRBJ2-7, is KAGVTQTPRYLIKTRGQQVTLSCSPISGHRSVSWYQQTPGQGLQFLFEYFSETQRNKGNFPGRFSGRQFSNSRSEMNVSTLELGDSALYLCASSLDGLANPLGEQYFGPGTRLTVT.

Points on this clone: This specimen includes other DNA sequences encoding the same CDR3. This chain uses TRBV9 with TRBJ2-1, with 11 positions matching TRBD2. This CDR3 is 15 amino acids long. Germline CDR1 SGDLS, CDR2 YYNGEE. V trimming: 4 bases; J trimming: 4 bases; junction bases outside the gene matches: 4. The DNA of the CDR3 is TGTGCCAGCAGCAAGACTAGCGGGGTTTACAATGAGCAGTTCTTC. Protein product: CASSKTSGVYNEQFF.

The chain is built from TRBV7-2 and TRBJ1-2; unclear D gene. CDR1 is SGHTA and CDR2 is FQGNSA in the germline V gene. The CDR3 length is 13 residues. V was cut by 4 bases and J by 5 bases, with 11 bases left in between. The CDR3 reads CASSSDSYYGYTF. The CDR3 nucleotides are TGTGCCAGCAGCTCCGACTCGTATTATGGCTACACCTTC.